Presented here are 5 T cell receptor beta chains from one specimen sequenced in a study of human T cells and chemical hapten exposure. TCRdb analysed the RACE reads with MiXCR anew, one entry per CDR3 protein. The table records tens of thousands of distinct CDR3 sequences, over 9% of them present only once. The sample's time point: patch test 2, 6 weeks after DPC sensitization. Treatment defined: therapeutic diphenylcyclopropenone sensitization with weekly scalp DPC. The source was whole blood, collected in connection with sensitization to the hapten diphenylcyclopropenone (DPC). These TCRs come from a woman between 45 and 60 years old with alopecia areata. Some clones in this sample may be carry-over from other donors' samples.

This clonotype was observed many times. The chain employs TRBV6-5 and TRBJ1-2; no clear D. Germline V gives CDR1 MNHEY, CDR2 SVGAGI. V was trimmed by 0 bases and J by 5 bases, leaving 10 bases between them. The CDR3 is 14 residues long. CDR3 bases: TGTGCCAGCAGTTACTCGAAGGAGAGTTATGGCTACACCTTC. Amino acids: CASSYSKESYGYTF.

This clonotype was observed a handful of times. The chain combines TRBV18 with TRBJ1-2, with D unresolved. Trimming stripped 1 base from V and 9 bases from J, with 15 bases between. The CDR3 has 14 residues. The germline V gene encodes CDR1 KGHSH and CDR2 LQKENI. The CDR3 sequence: CASSPRESQQSYTF. CDR3 bases: TGTGCCAGCTCACCACGGGAAAGCCAGCAGAGCTACACCTTC.

The sample holds a few counts of this clonotype. This chain links TRBV6-2 or TRBV6-3 with TRBJ2-3; 13 positions agree with TRBD2. CDR1 is MNHEY, CDR2 SVGEGT, per germline. The CDR3 length is 18 residues. V shed 5 bases and J 7 bases; nucleotides not matched to a gene: 15. The CDR3 DNA reads TGTGCCAGCAGTCAAATAATTCGGACTAGCGGGAGTGTATATACGCAGTATTTT. This sequence encodes CASSQIIRTSGSVYTQYF.

The chain uses TRBV11-1 and TRBJ2-7; D unresolved. The CDR3 is 12 amino acids. Trimming took off 4 bases at V and 3 bases at J, with 7 bases between the two ends. Germline CDR1 is SGHAT and CDR2 is FQDESV (reference sequence). The CDR3 reads CASSSYVYEQYF. CDR3 bases: TGTGCCAGCAGCTCCTATGTCTACGAGCAGTACTTC.

The table lists this clonotype with many counts. The chain combines TRBV29-1 with TRBJ1-2; D remains unclear. V was shortened by 2 bases and J by 4 bases, with 20 bases between the two germline ends. The CDR3 extends over 16 amino acids. Germline loops: CDR1 SQVTM, CDR2 ANQGSEA. Here the CDR3 reads CSVERRERGGGYGYTF. Written as DNA, the CDR3 is TGCAGCGTTGAACGAAGGGAGCGAGGAGGCGGCTATGGCTACACCTTC.